The 4 T cell receptor beta chains listed next were all sequenced from one sample in a study of cytomegalovirus exposure and HLA in healthy donors. The PCR contained 60 Vbeta and 13 Jbeta primers. TCRdb keeps only in-frame clones here, not all; method: immunoSEQ multiplex PCR. The sample has around 100,000 clones; less than 8% are singletons. Sequenced material: PBMCs. These receptors all stem from a man between 50 and 59 years old in good health and CMV-seronegative.

This clone was recorded a few times. This sequence joins TRBV30 and TRBJ2-4, with D possibly being TRBD1 (5 bases). V lost 3 bases, J lost 1 base, and 16 bases lay in between. Germline V CDR1 and CDR2: GTSNPN, SVGIG (reference sequence). CDR3 length: 16 residues. In nucleotides, the CDR3 is TGTGCCTGGAGCCCTCAGGGCCAAGTGGCCAAAAACATTCAGTACTTC. Translating gives CAWSPQGQVAKNIQYF.

This clone has a handful of counts. The chain links TRBV5-1 to TRBJ2-7; tentative D call: TRBD1 (5 bases). Trimming removed 2 bases at V and 1 base at J, with 7 bases between. The CDR3 is 13 residues long. Looked up from germline, CDR1 is SGHRS and CDR2 is YFSETQ. The DNA of the CDR3 is TGCGCCAGCAGCTTCGACAGTTCCTACGAGCAGTACTTC. Translation gives CASSFDSSYEQYF.

This clone was recorded many times. Other DNA sequences in this specimen translate into the identical CDR3. The V gene is TRBV6-6, the J gene TRBJ1-1, with 7 bases aligning to TRBD1. The junction had 10 bases not matched to a gene; V was cut back by 8 bases and J by 7 bases. This CDR3 comprises 13 residues. Germline V CDR1 and CDR2: MNHNY, SVGAGI (reference sequence). The CDR3 region is CASPVTGSSEAFF. CDR3 DNA: TGTGCCAGCCCAGTGACAGGGAGTAGTGAAGCTTTCTTT.

The V and J genes are TRBV27 and TRBJ2-1; 12 nucleotides align to TRBD2. The CDR3 covers 15 residues. CDR1 is MNHEY, CDR2 SMNVEV, per germline (reference sequence). J was trimmed by 8 bases and V by 5 bases; bases with no gene match: 7. This CDR3 is CASSPLAGGPDEQFF. CDR3 coding DNA: TGTGCCAGCAGTCCCCTAGCGGGAGGGCCTGATGAGCAGTTCTTC.